This TCR beta chain was profiled in a study of metastatic and nonmetastatic thyroid tumors. Overall study: Malignant and benign thyroid patients had repertoires compared in peripheral blood and tumor or nodule tissue. Whole-study results and caveats: According to reports, the diversity of TCR beta was significantly higher in malignant thyroid tumors than in benign nodules, and this held in both blood and tumor samples.

Trimming pared 1 base from V and 2 bases from J, leaving 9 bases between. The V gene's germline CDR1 is MGHDK and CDR2 SYGVNS. The CDR3 consists of 15 residues. Each patient went into thyroid surgery without having received any treatment. There are a few counts of this clone. Its target is unknown. A much larger clone lies a single base off, so this may be a read error. Original data processing: A distant-metastasis classifier for papillary thyroid cancer was built using CDR3 differences across clinicopathological groups. TCRdb re-clonotyped the PCR reads through MiXCR. What appears here as the V and J calls and clone size reflects TCRdb's work, not the paper's. The sample gives roughly 81,000 clones, around 9.1% of which show up once; around 8.8% is in the top ten.

Source material: blood. The chain links TRBV25-1 to TRBJ1-5, with D perhaps TRBD1 (5 bases). This receptor was taken from a female donor with papillary thyroid cancer or a benign thyroid nodule (not recorded which). Some clones in this sample may be carry-over from other donors' samples. This CDR3 is CASSECGGGNQPQHF. The CDR3 bases are TGTGCCAGCAGTGAATGTGGGGGGGGCAATCAGCCCCAGCATTTT.